This T cell receptor (beta chain) derives from a study of T cell repertoires in aging, cancer and after chemotherapy. Study-wide results and caveats: Healthy donors lost TCR diversity with age mainly through richness, cancer patients through richness and evenness.

The CDR3 is made up of 14 amino acids. Germline CDR1 reads MNHEY; CDR2 reads SVGEGT. The V and J ends lost 2 bases and 8 bases, in that order; junction bases with no gene match: 7. A mixed TRB-A/B primer pool amplified rearranged TRB by multiplex touch-down PCR. TCRdb independently ran MiXCR on the multiplex PCR reads; one entry per CDR3 protein. The sample records 2,000 to 2,500 distinct CDR3 sequences, roughly 20% being singletons. Relative to its sample, this clonotype is medium-sized. Its matching antigen is unknown. Peripheral blood genomic DNA, not sorted cells or RNA, was the template. This clonotype was obtained from a human donor with a blood cancer. The sequenced material came from blood. The chain uses TRBV6-2 or TRBV6-3 and TRBJ1-2, with 8 bases aligning to TRBD1. The CDR3 nucleotides read TGTGCCAGCAGTTACCCCCGGGACAGGCGGGGCTACACCTTC. Translated, it gives CASSYPRDRRGYTF.